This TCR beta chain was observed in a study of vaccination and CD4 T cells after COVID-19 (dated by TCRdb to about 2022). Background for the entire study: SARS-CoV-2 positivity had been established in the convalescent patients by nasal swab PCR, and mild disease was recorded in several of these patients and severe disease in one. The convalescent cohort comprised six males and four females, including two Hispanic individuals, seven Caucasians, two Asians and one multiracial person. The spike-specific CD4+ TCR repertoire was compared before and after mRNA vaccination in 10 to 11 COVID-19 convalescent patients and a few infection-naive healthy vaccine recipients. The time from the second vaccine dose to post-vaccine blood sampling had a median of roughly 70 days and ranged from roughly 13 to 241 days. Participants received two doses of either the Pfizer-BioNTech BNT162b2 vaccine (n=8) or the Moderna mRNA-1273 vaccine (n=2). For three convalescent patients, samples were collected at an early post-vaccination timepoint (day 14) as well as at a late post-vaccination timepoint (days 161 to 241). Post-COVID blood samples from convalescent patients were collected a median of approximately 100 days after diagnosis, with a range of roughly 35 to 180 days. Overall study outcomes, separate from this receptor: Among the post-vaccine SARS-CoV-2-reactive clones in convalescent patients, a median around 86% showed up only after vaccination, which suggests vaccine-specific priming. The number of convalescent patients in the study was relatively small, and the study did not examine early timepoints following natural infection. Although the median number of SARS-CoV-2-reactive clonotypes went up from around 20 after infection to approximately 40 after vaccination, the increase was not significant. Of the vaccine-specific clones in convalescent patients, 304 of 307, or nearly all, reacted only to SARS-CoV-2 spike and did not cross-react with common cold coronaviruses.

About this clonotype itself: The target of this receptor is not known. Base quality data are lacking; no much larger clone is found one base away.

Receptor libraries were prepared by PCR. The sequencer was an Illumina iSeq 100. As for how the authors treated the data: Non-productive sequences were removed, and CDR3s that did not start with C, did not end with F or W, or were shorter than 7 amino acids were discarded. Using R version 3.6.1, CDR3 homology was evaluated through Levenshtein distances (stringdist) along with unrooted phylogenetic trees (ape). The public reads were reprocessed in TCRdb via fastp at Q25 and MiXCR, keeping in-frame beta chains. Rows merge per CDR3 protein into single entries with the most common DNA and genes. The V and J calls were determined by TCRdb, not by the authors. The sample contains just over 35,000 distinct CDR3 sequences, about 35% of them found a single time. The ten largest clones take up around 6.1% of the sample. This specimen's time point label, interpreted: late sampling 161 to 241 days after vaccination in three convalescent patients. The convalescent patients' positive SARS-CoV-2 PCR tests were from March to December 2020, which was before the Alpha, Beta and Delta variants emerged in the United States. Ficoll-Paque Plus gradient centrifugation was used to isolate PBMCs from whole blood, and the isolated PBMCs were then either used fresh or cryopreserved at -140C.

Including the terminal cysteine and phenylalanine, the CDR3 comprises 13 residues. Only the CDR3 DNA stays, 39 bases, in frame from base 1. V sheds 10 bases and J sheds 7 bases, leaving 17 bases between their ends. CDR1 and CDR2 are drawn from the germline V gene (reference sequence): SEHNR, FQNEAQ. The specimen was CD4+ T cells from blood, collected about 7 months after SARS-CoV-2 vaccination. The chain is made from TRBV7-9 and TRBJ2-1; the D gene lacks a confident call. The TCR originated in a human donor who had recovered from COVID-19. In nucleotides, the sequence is TGTGCCATCAGTGACTCAAACATAAATGAGCAGTTCTTC. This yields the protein CAISDSNINEQFF.